These 8 T cell receptor beta chains came from one sample sequenced in a study of beta chain features in type 1 diabetes (dated by TCRdb to between 2017 and 2018). Preparation of the library involved the immunoSEQ multiplex PCR assay. The entire amount of isolated RNA was reverse transcribed using the High Capacity cDNA Reverse Transcription Kit, so the sequenced TCRB transcripts were expressed ones. In its TCRdb copy, this immuneACCESS table keeps in-frame sequences only and misses some clones. Where compared with another copy, unresolved V genes explain less than half of these, and the others have no known cause. This sample holds 350,000 or so clones; around 20% were observed only once. The ten largest account for 0.044% of the sample. Sequenced: naive CD4+ T cells from blood. Explained via the paper, the cell subset or site label denotes: true naive CD4+ T cells. These receptor sequences come from a young woman in good health.

This clone was counted a few times. The rearrangement joins TRBV19 to TRBJ2-3; perhaps TRBD2 as D (6 bases). The CDR3 has 14 amino acids. Germline V gene sequence: CDR1 LNHDA, CDR2 SQIVND (reference sequence). Trimming pared 7 bases from V and 8 bases from J, leaving 19 bases between. CDR3 sequence: CASTPGRVEGTQYF. CDR3 in DNA: TGTGCCAGTACCCCGGGGCGGGTGGAGGGTACGCAGTATTTT.

The chain uses TRBV7-8 and TRBJ2-7; D possibly corresponds to TRBD2 (6 bases). Trimming pared 4 bases from V and 0 bases from J, leaving 13 bases between. Germline assignment: CDR1 SGHVS and CDR2 FQNEAQ. There are 15 residues in the CDR3. The CDR3 region is CASSSMGRGSYEQYF. The CDR3 DNA reads TGTGCCAGCAGCTCGATGGGGCGGGGCTCCTACGAGCAGTACTTC.

This sequence joins TRBV19 and TRBJ2-1, with TRBD1 matching over 7 bases. The CDR3 runs 13 residues. The germline gives CDR1 LNHDA, CDR2 SQIVND (reference sequence). V was pared by 3 bases and J by 9 bases, with 5 bases of the junction left unmatched. DNA for the CDR3: TGTGCCAGTAGTATCAACAGGGGCGGTGAGCAGTTCTTC. Its translation: CASSINRGGEQFF. The variable domain in full, completed from reference TRBV19 and TRBJ2-1, reads DGGITQSPKYLFRKEGQNVTLSCEQNLNHDAMYWYRQDPGQGLRLIYYSQIVNDFQKGDIAEGYSVSREKKESFPLTVTSAQKNPTAFYLCASSINRGGEQFFGPGTRLTVL.

This clone appeared a few times. The chain has TRBV7-2 and TRBJ2-1, with D possibly TRBD1 on 7 matching bases. Germline assignment: CDR1 SGHTA and CDR2 FQGNSA. The CDR3 runs 13 residues. The ends were cut back, 5 bases at V and 7 bases at J, with 12 bases in the middle. Written as DNA, the CDR3 is TGTGCCAGCAGCCCCGCAGGGGGGAATGAGCAGTTCTTC. Translated: CASSPAGGNEQFF. The variable domain in full, with the rest retrieved from reference TRBV7-2 and TRBJ2-1, is GAGVSQSPSNKVTEKGKDVELRCDPISGHTALYWYRQSLGQGLEFLIYFQGNSAPDKSGLPSDRFSAERTGGSVSTLTIQRTQQEDSAVYLCASSPAGGNEQFFGPGTRLTVL.

This clone occurred a few times. CDR3 protein: CASSSGPLAGGRNEQFF. DNA for the CDR3: TGTGCCAGCAGCTCCGGGCCTCTAGCGGGAGGGCGCAATGAGCAGTTCTTC. The J gene is TRBJ2-1, the V gene TRBV5-6, with 12 positions matching TRBD2. The V and J ends lost 3 bases and 6 bases, in that order; junction bases with no gene match: 10. CDR1 is SGHDT and CDR2 is YYEEEE in the germline V gene. The CDR3 sequence is 17 residues long. Full variable domain (missing parts from reference TRBV5-6 and TRBJ2-1): DAGVTQSPTHLIKTRGQQVTLRCSPKSGHDTVSWYQQALGQGPQFIFQYYEEEERQRGNFPDRFSGHQFPNYSSELNVNALLLGDSALYLCASSSGPLAGGRNEQFFGPGTRLTVL.

The chain is built from TRBV4-2 and TRBJ2-7, with TRBD2 as a possible D gene (6 bases). The CDR3 totals 17 residues. Trimming removed 2 bases at V and 0 bases at J, with 17 bases between. The germline V gene encodes CDR1 LGHNA and CDR2 YNFKEQ. The CDR3 coding sequence is TGTGCCAGCAGCCAACCTCTTTGGGGGGAAAGCTCCTACGAGCAGTACTTC. Protein product: CASSQPLWGESSYEQYF.

This clone showed up just a few times. The chain recombines TRBV4-1 with TRBJ1-4; 9 nucleotides align to TRBD1. V shed 5 bases and J 13 bases; nucleotides not matched to a gene: 11. The CDR3 is made up of 14 amino acids. Per the germline V gene, CDR1 is MGHRA and CDR2 is YSYEKL. This CDR3 reads CASSYVGDRVGLFF. The CDR3 coding sequence is TGCGCCAGCAGCTACGTAGGGGACAGGGTTGGACTGTTTTTT.

This clone was counted between two and nine times. J is TRBJ2-7 and V is TRBV29-1; no clear D. Germline values: CDR1 SQVTM, CDR2 ANQGSEA. V lost 6 bases and J lost 3, with 15 bases in between. The CDR3 sequence is 13 residues long. The CDR3 region has the DNA TGCAGCGTGGGTGCTAGTAGGTTCTACGAGCAGTACTTC. Its protein product is CSVGASRFYEQYF.